The clone carrying this T cell receptor (beta chain) was picked up many times. The target antigen is unknown. Per the germline V gene, CDR1 is MGHRA and CDR2 is YSYEKL. CDR3 size: 16 residues. The V and J ends lost 4 bases and 1 base respectively, with 13 bases between them. In TCRdb, the 5' RACE reads were re-called with MiXCR into one record per CDR3 protein. Of under 600,000 distinct CDR3 sequences detected, just over 20% appear once; the ten largest clones hold approximately 15%. The record originates from a study of T cells after yellow fever vaccination. For the study at large: SMART-Seq v4 Ultra Low Input served to prepare low-cell-number fractions. Study results and caveats: Abundant clonotypes (contaminants from the bulk population) could be present in FACS-sorted repertoires. The secondary T-cell response peaked on day 5, not day 15, but was weaker.

The material sequenced was PBMCs, taken 20 to 25 days after the first yellow fever vaccination. The clonotype comes from a man aged 18 to 35 who received the YFV17D yellow fever vaccine. The chain joins TRBV4-1 to TRBJ2-2; D remains unclear. The CDR3 loop reads CASSPLDTLNTGELFF. CDR3 DNA sequence: TGCGCCAGCAGCCCCCTCGACACCTTGAACACCGGGGAGCTGTTTTTT.